The clone carrying this T cell receptor (beta chain) came up a few times. The antigen is unknown. TCRdb itself ran the RT-PCR reads through MiXCR, one entry per CDR3 protein. Of hundreds of thousands of distinct CDR3 sequences in the sample, around 15% are singletons; the top ten hold about 7.6%. The data stem from a study of response to subunit inactivated influenza vaccine. General study points: Few new T cells, the authors suggested, are recruited by each seasonal influenza vaccination.

The CDR3 is made up of 15 amino acids. The V and J ends lost 4 bases and 2 bases respectively, with 12 bases between them. Germline V lookup: CDR1 SGHRS, CDR2 YFSETQ. The chain links TRBV5-1 to TRBJ1-4; possible D gene TRBD1, 5 bases. Sample: PBMCs from blood, taken 14 days before vaccination. The source is a man aged 50-60 years who received an inactivated influenza vaccine. The CDR3 is CASSVSGGTNEKLFF. The CDR3 coding sequence is TGCGCCAGCAGCGTGTCGGGGGGGACTAATGAAAAACTGTTTTTT.